One and the same sample provided the 16 T cell receptor beta chains below, sequenced in a study of cytomegalovirus exposure and HLA in healthy donors. Assay: immunoSEQ multiplex PCR; the TCRdb copy retains only in-frame clones and omits some. The repertoire includes about 130,000 clones, 85% to 90% of them detected once, and around 9% sits in the top ten. Input material: PBMCs. These receptors all stem from a woman aged 18-30 years in good health and CMV-seropositive.

The chain combines TRBV7-6 with TRBJ2-2; D ambiguous. The CDR3 totals 15 residues. V lost 4 bases, J lost 6 bases, and 15 bases lay in between. Germline CDR1 and CDR2: SGHVS and FNYEAQ. CDR3 protein: CASSSYALTPGELFF. The CDR3 nucleotides read TGTGCCAGCAGCTCCTACGCCCTGACACCCGGGGAGCTGTTTTTT. Full variable domain (rest looked up from reference TRBV7-6 and TRBJ2-2): GAGVSQSPRYKVTKRGQDVALRCDPISGHVSLYWYRQALGQGPEFLTYFNYEAQQDKSGLPNDRFSAERPEGSISTLTIQRTEQRDSAMYRCASSSYALTPGELFFGEGSRLTVL.

The V and J genes are TRBV28 and TRBJ2-2, with D tentatively TRBD1 (5 bases). The germline V and J ends were trimmed by 6 bases and 3 bases, with 11 bases remaining between them. The CDR3 runs to 14 residues. Germline assignment: CDR1 MDHEN and CDR2 SYDVKM. The CDR3 DNA sequence: TGTGCCAGCAGGCTCACAGGATACACCGGGGAGCTGTTTTTT. It codes for CASRLTGYTGELFF.

The DNA of the CDR3 is TGTGCCAGCAGCTTAGCGCCGGGGTCCCAAGAGACCCAGTACTTC. It yields the protein CASSLAPGSQETQYF. The J gene is TRBJ2-5, the V gene TRBV7-2; possible D gene TRBD2, 5 bases. V lost 0 bases, J lost 1 base, and 9 bases lay in between. CDR3 length equals 15 residues. Germline V gives CDR1 SGHTA, CDR2 FQGNSA.

This rearrangement joins TRBV9 to TRBJ2-2, with 10 bases fitting TRBD1. Trimming at V came to 4 bases and at J to 4 bases, leaving 4 bases not matched to a gene. The CDR3 has 15 residues. Germline CDR1 is SGDLS and CDR2 is YYNGEE. CDR3 loop: CASSYRTGGTGELFF. CDR3 DNA: TGTGCCAGCAGCTACCGGACAGGGGGCACCGGGGAGCTGTTTTTT. Complete variable domain (other parts from reference TRBV9 and TRBJ2-2): DSGVTQTPKHLITATGQRVTLRCSPRSGDLSVYWYQQSLDQGLQFLIQYYNGEERAKGNILERFSAQQFPDLHSELNLSSLELGDSALYFCASSYRTGGTGELFFGEGSRLTVL.

The J gene is TRBJ2-3, the V gene TRBV13; 11 nucleotides line up with TRBD2. Looked up from germline, CDR1 is PRHDT and CDR2 is FYEKMQ (reference sequence). This CDR3 spans 16 amino acids. V trimming: 4 bases; J trimming: 0 bases; junction bases outside the gene matches: 3. The CDR3 DNA reads as TGTGCCAGCAGCTCAAGACTAGCGGGGAGCACAGATACGCAGTATTTT. It translates to CASSSRLAGSTDTQYF.

V gene TRBV28 combines with J gene TRBJ1-5; unclear D gene. The CDR3 loop spans 15 amino acids. The germline V and J ends were trimmed by 7 bases and 1 base, with 14 bases remaining between them. Germline lookup yields CDR1 MDHEN and CDR2 SYDVKM. The CDR3 DNA reads TGTGCCAGCACTTCCGCAGGTCAAAGCAATCAGCCCCAGCATTTT. Residues: CASTSAGQSNQPQHF.

The table lists this clone with a few counts. The rearrangement joins TRBV7-9 to TRBJ2-5, with 9 bases lining up with TRBD1. Germline assignment: CDR1 SEHNR and CDR2 FQNEAQ (reference sequence). Germline trimming cut 6 bases from V and 5 bases from J; bases unmatched to any gene: 4. The CDR3 covers 13 residues. CDR3 in amino acids: CASSLDRGETQYF. CDR3 sequence (DNA): TGTGCCAGCAGTCTAGACAGGGGGGAGACCCAGTACTTC.

The rearrangement joins TRBV2 to TRBJ2-7; 7 bases match TRBD2. The CDR3 has 12 residues. J lost 2 bases, V lost 7 bases, and 2 bases had no gene match. Germline assignment: CDR1 SNHLY and CDR2 FYNNEI. The CDR3 DNA reads as TGTGCCAGCACGGGGACTACCTACGAGCAGTACTTC. Translation: CASTGTTYEQYF.

The V call is TRBV5-4, the J call TRBJ2-5; D is perhaps TRBD2 (6 bases). V lost 4 bases, J lost 5 bases, and 15 bases lay in between. The CDR3 sequence is 14 residues long. Germline lookup yields CDR1 SGHNT and CDR2 YYREEE (reference sequence). CDR3 DNA: TGTGCCAGCAGCCTGGGACTTGGGGGGGAGACCCAGTACTTC. Translation: CASSLGLGGETQYF.

The chain is built from TRBV18 and TRBJ1-1; D is unresolved. The CDR3 runs 13 residues. Germline V lookup: CDR1 KGHSH, CDR2 LQKENI. The V gene lost 4 bases and the J gene lost 2 bases, with 8 bases spanning the gap. The CDR3: CASSLNSNTEAFF. The DNA for the CDR3 is TGTGCCAGCTCACTAAACAGTAACACTGAAGCTTTCTTT. Drawing the rest from reference TRBV18 and TRBJ1-1, the complete variable domain is NAGVMQNPRHLVRRRGQEARLRCSPMKGHSHVYWYRQLPEEGLKFMVYLQKENIIDESGMPKERFSAEFPKEGPSILRIQQVVRGDSAAYFCASSLNSNTEAFFGQGTRLTVV.

This chain links TRBV7-9 with TRBJ1-3, with 11 bases fitting TRBD1. CDR3 length: 17 residues. Germline CDR1 SEHNR, CDR2 FQNEAQ (reference sequence). V lost 5 bases, J lost 2 bases, and 8 bases stayed unmatched. The CDR3 nucleotides are TGTGCCAGCAGCCCCTACGGACAGGGGGCGACTGGAAACACCATATATTTT. It encodes CASSPYGQGATGNTIYF.

Here the CDR3 reads CASSPRDRGGRPQHF. The CDR3 nucleotides are TGTGCCAGCAGTCCCCGGGACAGGGGAGGGCGGCCCCAGCATTTT. The chain has TRBV6-6 and TRBJ1-5; 10 bases map to TRBD1. V dropped 5 bases and J dropped 9; count of bases not matched to a gene: 10. The CDR3 runs to 15 residues. Looked up from germline, CDR1 is MNHNY and CDR2 is SVGAGI (reference sequence).

J is TRBJ2-3 and V is TRBV6-6; weak D call: TRBD1 (5 bases). Trimming pared 2 bases from V and 3 bases from J, leaving 15 bases between. CDR3 length: 16 amino acids. CDR1 is MNHNY and CDR2 is SVGAGI in the germline V gene (reference sequence). CDR3 DNA: TGTGCCAGCAGTTACCTCGTTGGGGCCGGGACAGATACGCAGTATTTT. Encoded protein: CASSYLVGAGTDTQYF.

The V gene is TRBV19, the J gene TRBJ1-4; the match to TRBD1 covers 10 bases. This CDR3 region has 16 residues. Germline CDR1 LNHDA, CDR2 SQIVND (reference sequence). Unmatched junction bases numbered 14, after V lost 9 bases and J lost 7 bases. CDR3 sequence: CASSGTGAPGREKLFF. CDR3 nucleotides: TGTGCCAGCTCCGGGACAGGGGCCCCGGGACGTGAAAAACTGTTTTTT.

The chain employs TRBV18 and TRBJ2-5; a possible D gene is TRBD1 (6 bases). Germline V lookup: CDR1 KGHSH, CDR2 LQKENI. The CDR3 extends over 14 amino acids. Trimming removed 5 bases at V and 7 bases at J, with 17 bases between. The CDR3 protein is CASSGTPRGGTQYF. For the CDR3, the DNA is TGTGCCAGCTCAGGGACACCAAGAGGAGGGACCCAGTACTTC.

The chain couples TRBV5-4 to TRBJ1-1, with 10 positions matching TRBD1. The J segment lost 4 bases and the V segment lost 4 bases, leaving 4 bases of the junction unmatched. Germline values: CDR1 SGHNT, CDR2 YYREEE (reference sequence). The CDR3 totals 14 residues. CDR3 DNA sequence: TGTGCCAGCAGCAGAGGACAGGGGGGCACTGAAGCTTTCTTT. It specifies CASSRGQGGTEAFF.